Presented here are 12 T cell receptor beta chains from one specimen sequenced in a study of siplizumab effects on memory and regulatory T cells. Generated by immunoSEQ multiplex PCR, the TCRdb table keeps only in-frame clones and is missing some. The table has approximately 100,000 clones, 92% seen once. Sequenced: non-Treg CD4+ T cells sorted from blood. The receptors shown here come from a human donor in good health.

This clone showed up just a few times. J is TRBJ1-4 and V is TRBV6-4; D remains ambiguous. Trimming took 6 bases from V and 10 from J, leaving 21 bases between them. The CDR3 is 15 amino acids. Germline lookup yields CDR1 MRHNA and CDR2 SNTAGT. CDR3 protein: CASRMGKRPRRKLFF. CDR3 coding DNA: TGTGCCAGCAGGATGGGAAAGCGTCCCCGCCGAAAACTGTTTTTT.

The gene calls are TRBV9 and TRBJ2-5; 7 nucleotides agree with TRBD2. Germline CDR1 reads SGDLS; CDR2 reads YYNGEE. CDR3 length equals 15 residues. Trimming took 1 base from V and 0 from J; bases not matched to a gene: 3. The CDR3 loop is CASSVRGGDQETQYF. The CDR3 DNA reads TGTGCCAGCAGCGTACGTGGGGGGGACCAAGAGACCCAGTACTTC.

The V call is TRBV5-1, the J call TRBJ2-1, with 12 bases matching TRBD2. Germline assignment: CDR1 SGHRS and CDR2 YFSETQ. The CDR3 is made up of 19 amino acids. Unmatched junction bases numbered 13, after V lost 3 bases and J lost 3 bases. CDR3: CASSSPSGRAVRNYNEQFF. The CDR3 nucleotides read TGCGCCAGCAGCTCCCCTAGCGGGAGGGCCGTTAGAAACTACAATGAGCAGTTCTTC.

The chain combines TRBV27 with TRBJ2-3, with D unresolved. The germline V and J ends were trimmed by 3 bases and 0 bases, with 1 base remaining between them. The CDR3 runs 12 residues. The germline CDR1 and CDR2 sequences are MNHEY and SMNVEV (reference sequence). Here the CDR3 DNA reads TGTGCCAGCAGTTTTAGCACAGATACGCAGTATTTT. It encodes CASSFSTDTQYF.

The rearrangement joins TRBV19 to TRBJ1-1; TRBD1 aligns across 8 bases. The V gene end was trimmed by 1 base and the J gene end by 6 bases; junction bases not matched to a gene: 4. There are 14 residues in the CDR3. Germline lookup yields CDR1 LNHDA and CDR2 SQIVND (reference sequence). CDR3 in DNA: TGTGCCAGTAGTATAGCCCAGGGGGCAGCTGAAGCTTTCTTT. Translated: CASSIAQGAAEAFF.

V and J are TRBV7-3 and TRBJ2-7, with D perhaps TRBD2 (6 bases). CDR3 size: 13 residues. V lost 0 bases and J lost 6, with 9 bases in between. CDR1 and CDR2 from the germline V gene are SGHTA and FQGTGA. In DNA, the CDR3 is TGTGCCAGCAGCTTAACCGGGAGATCCGAGCAGTACTTC. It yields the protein CASSLTGRSEQYF.

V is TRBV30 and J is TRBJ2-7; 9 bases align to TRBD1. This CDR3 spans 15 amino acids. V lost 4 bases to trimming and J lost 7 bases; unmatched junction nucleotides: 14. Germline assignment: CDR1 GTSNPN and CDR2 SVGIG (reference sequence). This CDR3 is CAWNGASGTGREQYF. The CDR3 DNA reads TGTGCCTGGAATGGTGCCTCCGGGACAGGGAGAGAGCAGTACTTC.

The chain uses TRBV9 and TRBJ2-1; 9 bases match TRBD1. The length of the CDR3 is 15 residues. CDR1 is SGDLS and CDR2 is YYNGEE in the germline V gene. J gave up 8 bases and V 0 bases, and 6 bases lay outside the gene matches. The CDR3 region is CASSVGGTGIDEQFF. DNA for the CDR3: TGTGCCAGCAGCGTAGGTGGGACAGGGATTGATGAGCAGTTCTTC.

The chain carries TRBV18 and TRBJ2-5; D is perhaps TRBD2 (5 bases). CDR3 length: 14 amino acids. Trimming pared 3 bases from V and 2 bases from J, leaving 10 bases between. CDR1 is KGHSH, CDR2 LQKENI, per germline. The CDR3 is CASSPRGTQETQYF. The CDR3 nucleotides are TGTGCCAGCTCACCCCGGGGAACTCAAGAGACCCAGTACTTC.

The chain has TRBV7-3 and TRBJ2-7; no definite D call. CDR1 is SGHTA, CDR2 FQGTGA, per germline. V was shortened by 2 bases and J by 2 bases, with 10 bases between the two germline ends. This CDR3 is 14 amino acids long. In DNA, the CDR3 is TGTGCCAGCAGCTTAGAAGAGGAGCCCTACGAGCAGTACTTC. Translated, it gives CASSLEEEPYEQYF.

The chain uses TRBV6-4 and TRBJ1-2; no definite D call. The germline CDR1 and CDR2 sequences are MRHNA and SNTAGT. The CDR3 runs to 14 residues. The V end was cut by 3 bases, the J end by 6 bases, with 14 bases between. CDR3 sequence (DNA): TGTGCCAGCAGTGATGACGGCCTTAGGGATGGCTACACCTTC. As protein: CASSDDGLRDGYTF.

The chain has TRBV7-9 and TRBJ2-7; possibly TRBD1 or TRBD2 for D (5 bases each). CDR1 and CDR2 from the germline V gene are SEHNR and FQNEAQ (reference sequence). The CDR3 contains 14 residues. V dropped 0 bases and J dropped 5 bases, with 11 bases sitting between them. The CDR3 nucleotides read TGTGCCAGCAGCTTAGCCAGGGACCCCCACGAGCAGTACTTC. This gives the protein CASSLARDPHEQYF.